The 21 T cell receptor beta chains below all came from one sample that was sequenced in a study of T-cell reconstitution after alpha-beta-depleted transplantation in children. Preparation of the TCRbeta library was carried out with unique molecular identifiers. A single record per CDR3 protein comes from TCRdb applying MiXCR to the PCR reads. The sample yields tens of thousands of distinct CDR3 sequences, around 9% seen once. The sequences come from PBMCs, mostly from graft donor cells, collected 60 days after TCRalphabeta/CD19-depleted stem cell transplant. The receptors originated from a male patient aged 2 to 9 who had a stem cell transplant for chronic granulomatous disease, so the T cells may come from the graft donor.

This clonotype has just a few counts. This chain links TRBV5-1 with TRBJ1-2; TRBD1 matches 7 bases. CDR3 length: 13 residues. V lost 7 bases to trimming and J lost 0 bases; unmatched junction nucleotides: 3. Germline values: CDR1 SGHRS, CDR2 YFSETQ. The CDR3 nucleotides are TGCGCCAGCTTTGACAGGGCTAACTATGGCTACACCTTC. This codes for CASFDRANYGYTF.

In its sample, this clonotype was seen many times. The CDR3 reads CASSPATSGRAYEQFF. CDR3 nucleotide sequence: TGTGCCAGCAGTCCCGCGACTAGCGGGAGGGCCTATGAGCAGTTCTTC. The rearrangement uses TRBV6-2 or TRBV6-3 and TRBJ2-1, with 14 bases identical to TRBD2. The CDR3 contains 16 residues. Germline lookup yields CDR1 MNHEY and CDR2 SVGEGT. V was clipped by 5 bases and J by 8 bases; unmatched bases: 8.

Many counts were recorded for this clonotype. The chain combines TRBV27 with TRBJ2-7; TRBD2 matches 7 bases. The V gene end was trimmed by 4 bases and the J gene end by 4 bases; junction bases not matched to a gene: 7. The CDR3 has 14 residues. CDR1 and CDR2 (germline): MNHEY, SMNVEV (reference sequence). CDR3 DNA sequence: TGTGCCAGCAGTTACCGACTAGCAGAGTACGAGCAGTACTTC. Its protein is CASSYRLAEYEQYF.

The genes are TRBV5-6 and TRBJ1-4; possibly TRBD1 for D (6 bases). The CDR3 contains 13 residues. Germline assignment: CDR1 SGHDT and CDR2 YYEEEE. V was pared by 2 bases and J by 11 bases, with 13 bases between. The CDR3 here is CASSFWTGGKLFF. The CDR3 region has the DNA TGTGCCAGCAGCTTCTGGACGGGGGGCAAACTGTTTTTT.

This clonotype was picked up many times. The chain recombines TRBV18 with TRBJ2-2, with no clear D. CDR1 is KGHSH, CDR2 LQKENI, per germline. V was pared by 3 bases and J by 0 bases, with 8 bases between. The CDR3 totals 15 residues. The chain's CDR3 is CASSPKRSNTGELFF. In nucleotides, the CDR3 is TGTGCCAGCTCACCGAAGAGGTCGAACACCGGGGAGCTGTTTTTT.

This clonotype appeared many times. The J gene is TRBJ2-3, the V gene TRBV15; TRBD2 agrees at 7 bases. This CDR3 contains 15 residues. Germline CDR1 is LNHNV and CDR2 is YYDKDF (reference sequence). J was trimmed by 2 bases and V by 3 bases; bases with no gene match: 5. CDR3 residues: CATSRGEGSTDTQYF. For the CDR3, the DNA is TGTGCCACCAGCAGGGGGGAGGGGTCCACAGATACGCAGTATTTT.

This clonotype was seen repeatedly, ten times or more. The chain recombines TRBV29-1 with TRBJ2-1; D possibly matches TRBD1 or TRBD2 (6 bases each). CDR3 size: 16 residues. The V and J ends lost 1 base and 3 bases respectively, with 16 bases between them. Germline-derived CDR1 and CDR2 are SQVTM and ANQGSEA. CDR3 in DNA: TGCAGCGTTGAAGGAGCCCCGGAGGGGGTCTACAATGAGCAGTTCTTC. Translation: CSVEGAPEGVYNEQFF.

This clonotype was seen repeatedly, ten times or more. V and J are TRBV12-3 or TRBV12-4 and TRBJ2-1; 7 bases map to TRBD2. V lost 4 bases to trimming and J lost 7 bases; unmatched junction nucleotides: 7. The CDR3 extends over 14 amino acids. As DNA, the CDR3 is TGTGCCAGCAGTTCCCGGACTAGTTTTAATGAGCAGTTCTTC. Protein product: CASSSRTSFNEQFF.

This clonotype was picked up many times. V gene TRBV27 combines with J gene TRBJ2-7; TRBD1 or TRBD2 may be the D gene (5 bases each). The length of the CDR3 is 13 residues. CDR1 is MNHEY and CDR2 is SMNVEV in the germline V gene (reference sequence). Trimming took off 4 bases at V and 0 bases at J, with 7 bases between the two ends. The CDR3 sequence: CASSYGASYEQYF. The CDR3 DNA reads TGTGCCAGCAGTTACGGGGCCTCCTACGAGCAGTACTTC.

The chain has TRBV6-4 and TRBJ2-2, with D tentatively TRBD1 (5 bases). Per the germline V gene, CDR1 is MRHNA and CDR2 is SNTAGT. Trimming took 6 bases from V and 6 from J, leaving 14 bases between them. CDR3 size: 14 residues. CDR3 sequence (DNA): TGTGCCAGCAGCGTTGAATTACAGGCCGGGGAGCTGTTTTTT. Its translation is CASSVELQAGELFF.

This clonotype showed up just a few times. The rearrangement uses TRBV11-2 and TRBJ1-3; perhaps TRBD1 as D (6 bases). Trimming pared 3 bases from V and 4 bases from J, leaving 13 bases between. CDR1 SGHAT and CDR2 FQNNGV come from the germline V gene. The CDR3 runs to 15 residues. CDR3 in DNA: TGTGCCAGCAGCTTCCCAGGGGTAGGGGGAAACACCATATATTTT. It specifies CASSFPGVGGNTIYF.

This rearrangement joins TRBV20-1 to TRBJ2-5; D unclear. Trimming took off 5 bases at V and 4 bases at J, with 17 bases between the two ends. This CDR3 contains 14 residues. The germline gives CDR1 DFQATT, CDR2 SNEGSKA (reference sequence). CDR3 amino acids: CSADTLTFGETQYF. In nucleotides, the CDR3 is TGCAGTGCTGACACGTTGACTTTTGGAGAGACCCAGTACTTC.

The CDR3 DNA is TGTGCCTCCTGCCAAGATGGTCTAGCGGTCGATGAGCAGTTCTTC. It codes for CASCQDGLAVDEQFF. This chain uses TRBV3-1 with TRBJ2-1; 7 bases map to TRBD2. V trimming: 11 bases; J trimming: 8 bases; junction bases outside the gene matches: 18. CDR3 length: 15 residues. CDR1 and CDR2 from the germline V gene are LGHDT and YNNKEL (reference sequence).

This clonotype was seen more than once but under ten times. The CDR3 sequence: CATSRDANTDTQYF. In DNA form, the CDR3 reads TGTGCCACCAGCAGAGACGCCAACACAGATACGCAGTATTTT. The chain employs TRBV15 and TRBJ2-3; D not certain. CDR1 is LNHNV, CDR2 YYDKDF, per germline (reference sequence). The V gene lost 0 bases and the J gene lost 2 bases, with 6 bases spanning the gap. There are 14 residues in the CDR3.

This CDR3 reads CASSWGGRSSNEQFF. In DNA, the CDR3 is TGTGCCAGCAGTTGGGGGGGACGCTCGTCGAATGAGCAGTTCTTC. This sequence joins TRBV9 and TRBJ2-1, with 7 bases that match TRBD2. The germline V gene encodes CDR1 SGDLS and CDR2 YYNGEE. Trimming cost V 5 bases and J 7 bases; bases outside gene matches: 12. The CDR3 length is 15 residues.

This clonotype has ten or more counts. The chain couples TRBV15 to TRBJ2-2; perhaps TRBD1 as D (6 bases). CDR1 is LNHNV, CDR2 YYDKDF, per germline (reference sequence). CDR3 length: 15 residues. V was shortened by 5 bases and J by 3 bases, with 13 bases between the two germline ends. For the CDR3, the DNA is TGTGCCACCAGCCCACGAGGGGGTGACACCGGGGAGCTGTTTTTT. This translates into CATSPRGGDTGELFF.

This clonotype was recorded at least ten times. The CDR3 DNA reads TGTGCCAGCAGCCTTGACCTCTCCACCGGGGAGCTGTTTTTT. It is translated as CASSLDLSTGELFF. The genes are TRBV7-9 and TRBJ2-2; D remains ambiguous. CDR1 and CDR2 (germline): SEHNR, FQNEAQ (reference sequence). CDR3 size: 14 residues. V was trimmed by 5 bases and J by 4 bases, leaving 11 bases between them. The full variable domain, its missing parts supplied by reference TRBV7-9 and TRBJ2-2, is DTGVSQNPRHKITKRGQNVTFRCDPISEHNRLYWYRQTLGQGPEFLTYFQNEAQLEKSRLLSDRFSAERPKGSFSTLEIQRTEQGDSAMYLCASSLDLSTGELFFGEGSRLTVL.

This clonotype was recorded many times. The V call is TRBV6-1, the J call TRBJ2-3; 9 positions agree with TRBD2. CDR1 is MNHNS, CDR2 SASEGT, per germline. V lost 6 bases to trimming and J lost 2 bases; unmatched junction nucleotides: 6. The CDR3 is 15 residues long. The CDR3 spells CASSPLAGNTDTQYF. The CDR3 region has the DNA TGTGCCAGCAGCCCACTAGCGGGTAACACAGATACGCAGTATTTT.

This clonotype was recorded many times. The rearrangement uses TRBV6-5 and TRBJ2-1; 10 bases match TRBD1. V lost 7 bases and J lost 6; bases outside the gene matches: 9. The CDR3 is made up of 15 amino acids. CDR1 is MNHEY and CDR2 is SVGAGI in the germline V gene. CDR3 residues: CASIADRGLANEQFF. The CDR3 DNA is TGTGCCAGCATCGCAGACAGGGGGCTAGCCAATGAGCAGTTCTTC.

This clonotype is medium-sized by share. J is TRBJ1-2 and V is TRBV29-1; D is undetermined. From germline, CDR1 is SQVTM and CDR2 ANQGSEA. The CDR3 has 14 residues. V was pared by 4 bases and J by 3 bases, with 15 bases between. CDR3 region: CSVVFPGFDYGYTF. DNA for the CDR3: TGCAGCGTTGTGTTTCCGGGCTTCGACTATGGCTACACCTTC.

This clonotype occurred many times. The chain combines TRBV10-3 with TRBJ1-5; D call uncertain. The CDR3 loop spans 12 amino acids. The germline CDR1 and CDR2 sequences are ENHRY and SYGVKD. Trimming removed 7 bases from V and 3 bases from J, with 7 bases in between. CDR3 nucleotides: TGTGCCATCAACAGCCCCAATCAGCCCCAGCATTTT. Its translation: CAINSPNQPQHF.